Each of the 5 T cell receptor beta chains below was sequenced from the same sample in a study of molecular identifiers for immune sequencing clone quantification. Each CDR3 protein gets one entry after TCRdb re-called the PCR reads with MiXCR. The table records around 89,000 distinct CDR3 sequences, around a fifth of them present only once. Material for sequencing was naive CD8+ T cells from blood, with Jurkat cell RNA spiked in. Subset indicated: FACS-sorted CD8+CD4-CCR7+CD45RA+ naive T cells. The origin of the receptors is a human donor in good health. Some libraries in this study had Jurkat cell RNA spiked in.

This clonotype was picked up many times. The chain carries TRBV6-6 and TRBJ2-1; a possible D gene is TRBD2 (6 bases). Looked up from germline, CDR1 is MNHNY and CDR2 is SVGAGI (reference sequence). Trimming took off 2 bases at V and 10 bases at J, with 18 bases between the two ends. This CDR3 region has 15 residues. CDR3 coding DNA: TGTGCCAGCAGTTACGTGGCTAGCGTTAAGGGAGAGCAGTTCTTC. Its translation: CASSYVASVKGEQFF.

Details on this clonotype: A read error may explain this, as a much larger clone is one base away. The CDR3 coding sequence is TGTGCCAGCAGTCTCAGGGGGGCAGGAGGCTACACCTTC. Translating it yields CASSLRGAGGYTF. V gene TRBV28 combines with J gene TRBJ1-2; 7 bases are shared with TRBD1. The trim removed 5 bases at V and 8 bases at J, leaving 8 bases unmatched. This CDR3 comprises 13 residues. CDR1 and CDR2 (germline): MDHEN, SYDVKM.

This rearrangement joins TRBV4-1 to TRBJ1-2, with TRBD1 identical over 9 bases. The CDR3 runs to 15 residues. V shed 4 bases and J 5 bases; nucleotides not matched to a gene: 8. CDR1 MGHRA and CDR2 YSYEKL come from the germline V gene. Here the CDR3 reads CASSPPWDRVYGYTF. The CDR3 DNA is TGCGCCAGCAGCCCCCCATGGGACAGGGTATATGGCTACACCTTC.

In this sample, this clonotype turned up many times. The chain joins TRBV29-1 to TRBJ2-7, with D possibly TRBD1 on 6 matching bases. V lost 5 bases to trimming and J lost 6 bases, with 11 bases between them. The CDR3 loop spans 11 amino acids. The germline CDR1 and CDR2 sequences are SQVTM and ANQGSEA. DNA of the CDR3: TGCAGCGTTTTTGCAGGGGCCGAGCAGTACTTC. Its protein product is CSVFAGAEQYF.

Note on this clonotype: The junction does not match germline at one end; this may be a read error. This sequence joins TRBV19 and TRBJ2-7; D not resolved. Germline V gene sequence: CDR1 LNHDA, CDR2 SQIVND (reference sequence). This CDR3 comprises 14 residues. CDR3 sequence: CASSIRSETYERYF. CDR3 bases: TGTGCCAGTAGTATTCGATCGGAAACCTACGAGCGGTACTTC.